These 14 T cell receptor beta chains originate from one sample sequenced in a study of monozygotic twins with inflammatory bowel disease. Reprocessing the 5' RACE reads, TCRdb reports a single entry for every CDR3 protein and omits DNA. Its listing shows some 150,000 distinct CDR3 sequences. Sequenced: blood. The receptor source for this set is a human donor with ulcerative colitis or Crohn's disease, or a healthy co-twin of an affected twin (not recorded which).

The rearrangement uses TRBV5-1 and TRBJ2-5. The CDR3 totals 17 residues. Germline CDR1 is SGHRS and CDR2 is YFSETQ. CDR3: CASRIEPSKTWQETQYF.

V is TRBV20-1 and J is TRBJ1-4. Germline V gene sequence: CDR1 DFQATT, CDR2 SNEGSKA (reference sequence). This CDR3 comprises 13 residues. The CDR3 is CSALAGRAEKLFF.

The rearrangement joins TRBV3-1 to TRBJ1-2. Germline V gene lookup returns CDR1 LGHDT and CDR2 YNNKEL (reference sequence). The CDR3 covers 13 residues. CDR3: CASSQEVRYGYTF.

The V call is TRBV10-3, the J call TRBJ1-2. Germline values: CDR1 ENHRY, CDR2 SYGVKD. This CDR3 comprises 12 residues. CDR3 sequence: CAISESGDGYTF.

This sequence joins TRBV18 and TRBJ2-1. CDR3 length: 14 residues. The germline gives CDR1 KGHSH, CDR2 LQKENI. The CDR3 sequence is CASSPNGNYNEQFF. The full variable domain, its missing parts supplied by reference TRBV18 and TRBJ2-1, is NAGVMQNPRHLVRRRGQEARLRCSPMKGHSHVYWYRQLPEEGLKFMVYLQKENIIDESGMPKERFSAEFPKEGPSILRIQQVVRGDSAAYFCASSPNGNYNEQFFGPGTRLTVL.

The gene calls are TRBV29-1 and TRBJ2-2; checking the TCRdb D call of TRBD1 is not possible without DNA. From germline, CDR1 is SQVTM and CDR2 ANQGSEA. This CDR3 is built from 13 residues. CDR3 protein: CSVGTDNTGELFF.

The chain links TRBV3-1 to TRBJ1-1; TCRdb lists TRBD1, though no DNA is available to test this call. CDR1 and CDR2 from the germline V gene are LGHDT and YNNKEL (reference sequence). CDR3 length equals 14 residues. The CDR3 here is CASSQDGGGTEAFF.

This CDR3 is CARSTHGDSSYNEQFF. The rearrangement joins TRBV5-3 to TRBJ2-1; as DNA is missing, the TRBD1 call by TCRdb cannot be tested. TRBV5-3 is designated an ORF whose function remains uncertain. The CDR3 runs to 16 residues.

The rearrangement uses TRBV20-1 and TRBJ2-7; the D call of TRBD2 rests on TCRdb alone, since no DNA is present to check it. The CDR3 spans 13 residues. Germline loops: CDR1 DFQATT, CDR2 SNEGSKA (reference sequence). The CDR3 sequence: CSARDRARNEQYF.

The J gene is TRBJ1-4, the V gene TRBV5-1; TCRdb's D gene call, TRBD1, goes unchecked for lack of DNA. This CDR3 is built from 16 residues. The germline V gene encodes CDR1 SGHRS and CDR2 YFSETQ. CDR3 loop: CASSLGYRAAFEKLFF.

J is TRBJ2-3 and V is TRBV7-2; TCRdb lists TRBD2, though no DNA is available to test this call. The CDR3 totals 14 residues. From germline, CDR1 is SGHTA and CDR2 FQGNSA. CDR3 region: CASSPGTSGGSQYF.

This chain connects TRBV28 to TRBJ2-2. Germline CDR1 is MDHEN and CDR2 is SYDVKM. CDR3 length: 15 residues. CDR3 sequence reads: CANSSRTGNTGELFF.

The chain couples TRBV20-1 to TRBJ1-5; as DNA is missing, the TRBD1 call by TCRdb cannot be tested. This CDR3 has 15 amino acids. The germline V gene has CDR1 DFQATT and CDR2 SNEGSKA (reference sequence). CDR3 in amino acids: CSAFSPDRAYQPQHF.

The chain uses TRBV18 and TRBJ1-5. CDR1 KGHSH and CDR2 LQKENI come from the germline V gene. The CDR3 has 14 amino acids. CDR3 loop: CASSPSGSDQPQHF.